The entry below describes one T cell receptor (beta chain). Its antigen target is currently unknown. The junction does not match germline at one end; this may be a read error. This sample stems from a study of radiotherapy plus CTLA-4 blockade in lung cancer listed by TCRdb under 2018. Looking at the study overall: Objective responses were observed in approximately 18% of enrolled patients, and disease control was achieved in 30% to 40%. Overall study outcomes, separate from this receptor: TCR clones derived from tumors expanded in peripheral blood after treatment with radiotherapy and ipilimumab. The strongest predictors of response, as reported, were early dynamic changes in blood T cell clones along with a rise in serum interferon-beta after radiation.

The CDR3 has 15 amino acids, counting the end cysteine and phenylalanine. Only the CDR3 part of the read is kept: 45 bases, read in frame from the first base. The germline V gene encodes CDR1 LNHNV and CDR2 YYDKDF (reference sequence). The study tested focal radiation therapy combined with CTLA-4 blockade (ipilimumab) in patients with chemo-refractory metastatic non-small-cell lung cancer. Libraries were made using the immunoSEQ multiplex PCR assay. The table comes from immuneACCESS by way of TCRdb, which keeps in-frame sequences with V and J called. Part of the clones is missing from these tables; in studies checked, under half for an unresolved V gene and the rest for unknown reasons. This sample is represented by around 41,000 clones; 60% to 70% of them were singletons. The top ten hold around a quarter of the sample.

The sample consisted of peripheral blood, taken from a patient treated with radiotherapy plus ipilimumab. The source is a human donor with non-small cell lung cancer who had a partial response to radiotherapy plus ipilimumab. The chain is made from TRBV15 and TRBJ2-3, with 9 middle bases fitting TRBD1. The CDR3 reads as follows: CATSRVGRGGQGMDF. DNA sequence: TGTGCCACCAGCAGAGTCGGGAGAGGGGGACAGGGCATGGATTTT.